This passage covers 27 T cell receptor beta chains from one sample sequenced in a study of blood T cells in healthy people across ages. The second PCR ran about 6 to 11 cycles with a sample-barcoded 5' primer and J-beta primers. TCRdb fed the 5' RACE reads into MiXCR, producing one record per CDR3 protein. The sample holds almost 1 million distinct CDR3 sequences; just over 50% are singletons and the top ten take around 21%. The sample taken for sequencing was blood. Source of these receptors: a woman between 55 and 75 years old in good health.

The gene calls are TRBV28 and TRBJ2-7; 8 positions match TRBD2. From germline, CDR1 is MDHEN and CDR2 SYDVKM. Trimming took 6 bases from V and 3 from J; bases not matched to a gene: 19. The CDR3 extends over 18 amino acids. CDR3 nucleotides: TGTGCCAGCAGGTTAGGGCTACCGGGAGGGCCGTCTCTCTACGAGCAGTACTTC. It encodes CASRLGLPGGPSLYEQYF.

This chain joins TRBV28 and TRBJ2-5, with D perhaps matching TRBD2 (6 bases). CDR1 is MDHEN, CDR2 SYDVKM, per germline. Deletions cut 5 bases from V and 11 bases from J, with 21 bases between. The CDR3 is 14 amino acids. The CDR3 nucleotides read TGTGCCAGCAGTCCGCCAGGGAGGAATCTAGGGCAGTACTTC. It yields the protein CASSPPGRNLGQYF.

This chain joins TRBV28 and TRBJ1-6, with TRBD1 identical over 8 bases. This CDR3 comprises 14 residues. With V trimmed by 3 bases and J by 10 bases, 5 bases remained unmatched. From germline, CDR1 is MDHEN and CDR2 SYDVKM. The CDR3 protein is CASSLQQGVSPLHF. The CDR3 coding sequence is TGTGCCAGCAGTTTGCAACAGGGGGTCTCACCCCTCCACTTT.

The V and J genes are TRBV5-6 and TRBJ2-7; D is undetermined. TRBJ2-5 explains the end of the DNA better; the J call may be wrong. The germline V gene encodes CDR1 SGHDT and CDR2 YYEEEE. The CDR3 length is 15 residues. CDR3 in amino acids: CASNDRNRVSETQYF. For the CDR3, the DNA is TGTGCCAGCAACGACCGTAATCGCGTCTCAGAGACCCAGTACTTC.

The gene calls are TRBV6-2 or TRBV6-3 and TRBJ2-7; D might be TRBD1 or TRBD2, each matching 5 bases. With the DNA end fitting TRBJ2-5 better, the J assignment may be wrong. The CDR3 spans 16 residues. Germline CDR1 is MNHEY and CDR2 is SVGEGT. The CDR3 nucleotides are TGTGCCAGCAGTTATTCTTCGGAGACGGGGCCGGAGACCCAGTACTTC. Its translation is CASSYSSETGPETQYF.

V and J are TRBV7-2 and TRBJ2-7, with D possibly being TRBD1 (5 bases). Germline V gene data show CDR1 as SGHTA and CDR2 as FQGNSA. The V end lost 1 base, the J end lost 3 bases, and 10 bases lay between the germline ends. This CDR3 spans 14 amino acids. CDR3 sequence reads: CASSLGPGIYEQYF. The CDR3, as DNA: TGTGCCAGCAGCTTAGGTCCAGGGATCTACGAGCAGTACTTC.

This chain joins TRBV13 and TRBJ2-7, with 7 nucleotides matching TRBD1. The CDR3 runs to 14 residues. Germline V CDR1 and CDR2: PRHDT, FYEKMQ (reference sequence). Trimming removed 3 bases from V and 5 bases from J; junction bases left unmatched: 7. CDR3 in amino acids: CASSFLQGNDEQYF. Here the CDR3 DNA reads TGTGCCAGCAGCTTTTTACAGGGGAACGACGAGCAGTACTTC.

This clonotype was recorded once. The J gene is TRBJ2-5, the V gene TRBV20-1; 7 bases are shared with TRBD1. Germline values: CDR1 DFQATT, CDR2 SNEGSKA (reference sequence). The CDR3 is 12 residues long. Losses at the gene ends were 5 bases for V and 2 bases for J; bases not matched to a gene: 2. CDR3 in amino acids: CSADRVQETQYF. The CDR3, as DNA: TGCAGTGCTGACAGGGTGCAAGAGACCCAGTACTTC.

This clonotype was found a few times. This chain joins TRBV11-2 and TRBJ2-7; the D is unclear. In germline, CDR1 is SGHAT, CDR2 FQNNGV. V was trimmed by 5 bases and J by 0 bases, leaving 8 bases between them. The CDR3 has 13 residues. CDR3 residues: CASSAWDSYEQYF. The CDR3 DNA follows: TGTGCCAGCAGCGCTTGGGACTCCTACGAGCAGTACTTC.

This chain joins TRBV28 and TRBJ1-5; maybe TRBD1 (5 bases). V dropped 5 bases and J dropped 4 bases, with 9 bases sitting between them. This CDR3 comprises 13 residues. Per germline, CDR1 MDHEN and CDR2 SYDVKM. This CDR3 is CASSKGWNQPQHF. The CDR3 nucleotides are TGTGCCAGCAGTAAGGGGTGGAATCAGCCCCAGCATTTT.

The DNA for the CDR3 is TGTGCCAGCAGCTTACAGGGGGGGCACACTGAAGCTTTCTTT. It encodes CASSLQGGHTEAFF. The chain carries TRBV7-2 and TRBJ1-1; 7 nucleotides match TRBD1. The germline V gene encodes CDR1 SGHTA and CDR2 FQGNSA. Germline trimming cut 2 bases from V and 3 bases from J; bases unmatched to any gene: 3. The CDR3 loop spans 14 amino acids. Full variable domain (remainder filled in from reference TRBV7-2 and TRBJ1-1): GAGVSQSPSNKVTEKGKDVELRCDPISGHTALYWYRQSLGQGLEFLIYFQGNSAPDKSGLPSDRFSAERTGGSVSTLTIQRTQQEDSAVYLCASSLQGGHTEAFFGQGTRLTVV.

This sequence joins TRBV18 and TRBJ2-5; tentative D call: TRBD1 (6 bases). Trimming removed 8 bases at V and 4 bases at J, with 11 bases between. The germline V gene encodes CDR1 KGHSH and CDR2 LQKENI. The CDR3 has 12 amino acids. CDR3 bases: TGTGCCAGCGCACAGGGTTCAGAGACCCAGTACTTC. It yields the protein CASAQGSETQYF.

CDR3 protein: CSASLSAGGYNEQFF. The CDR3 DNA sequence: TGCAGTGCTAGCTTATCGGCCGGGGGATACAATGAGCAGTTCTTC. V gene TRBV20-1 combines with J gene TRBJ2-1, with D possibly matching TRBD2 (6 bases). Germline CDR1 DFQATT, CDR2 SNEGSKA (reference sequence). The CDR3 is 15 residues long. The V and J ends lost 3 bases and 4 bases respectively, with 16 bases between them.

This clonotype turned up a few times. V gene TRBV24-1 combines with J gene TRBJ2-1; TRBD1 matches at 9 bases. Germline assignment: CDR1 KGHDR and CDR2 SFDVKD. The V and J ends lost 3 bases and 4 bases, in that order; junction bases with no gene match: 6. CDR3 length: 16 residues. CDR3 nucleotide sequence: TGTGCCACCAGTGATCCCCCGGGACAGGGATACAATGAGCAGTTCTTC. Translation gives CATSDPPGQGYNEQFF.

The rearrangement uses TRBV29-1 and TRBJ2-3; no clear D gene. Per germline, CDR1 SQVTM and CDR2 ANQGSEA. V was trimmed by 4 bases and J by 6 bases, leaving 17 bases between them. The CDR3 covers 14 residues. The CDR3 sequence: CSVGGYTGRDTQYF. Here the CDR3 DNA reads TGCAGCGTTGGAGGCTATACCGGACGGGATACGCAGTATTTT.

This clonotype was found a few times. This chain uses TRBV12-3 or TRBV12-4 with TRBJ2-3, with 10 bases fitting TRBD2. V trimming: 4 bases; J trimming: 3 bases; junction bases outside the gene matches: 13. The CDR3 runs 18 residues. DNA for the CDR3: TGTGCCAGCAGTTCCCTCCCTCCCCTAGCGGGAGAAACAGATACGCAGTATTTT. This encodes CASSSLPPLAGETDTQYF.

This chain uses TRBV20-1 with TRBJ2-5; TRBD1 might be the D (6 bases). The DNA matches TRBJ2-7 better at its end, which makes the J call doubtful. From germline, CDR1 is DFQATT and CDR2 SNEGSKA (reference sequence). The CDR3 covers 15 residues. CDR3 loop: CSARDPQGSTYEQYF. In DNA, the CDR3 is TGCAGTGCTAGAGATCCTCAGGGGTCAACCTACGAGCAGTACTTC.

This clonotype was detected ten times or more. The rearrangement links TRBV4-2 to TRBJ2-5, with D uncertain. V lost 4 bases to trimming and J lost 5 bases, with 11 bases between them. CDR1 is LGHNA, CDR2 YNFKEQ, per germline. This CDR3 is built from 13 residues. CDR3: CASSRVLGETQYF. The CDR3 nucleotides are TGTGCCAGCAGCCGCGTCCTTGGGGAGACCCAGTACTTC.

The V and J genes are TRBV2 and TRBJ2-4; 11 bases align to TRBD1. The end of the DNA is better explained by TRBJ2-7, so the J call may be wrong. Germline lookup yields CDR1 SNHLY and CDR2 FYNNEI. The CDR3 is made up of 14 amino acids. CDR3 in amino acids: CASGRTGGRYEQYF. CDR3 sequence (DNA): TGTGCCAGCGGAAGGACAGGGGGCAGATACGAGCAGTACTTC.

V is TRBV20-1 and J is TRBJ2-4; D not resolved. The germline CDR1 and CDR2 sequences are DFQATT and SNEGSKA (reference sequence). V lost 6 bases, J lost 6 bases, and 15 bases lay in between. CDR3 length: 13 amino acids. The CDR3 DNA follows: TGCAGTGCCACGTGGGGTCTTTTAAACATTCAGTACTTC. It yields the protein CSATWGLLNIQYF.

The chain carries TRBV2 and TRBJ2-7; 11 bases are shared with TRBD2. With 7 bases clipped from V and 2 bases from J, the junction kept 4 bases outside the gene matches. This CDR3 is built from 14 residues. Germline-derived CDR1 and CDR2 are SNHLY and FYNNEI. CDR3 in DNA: TGTGCCAGCATCCCGGGACTAGCGGCCTACGAGCAGTACTTC. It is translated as CASIPGLAAYEQYF.

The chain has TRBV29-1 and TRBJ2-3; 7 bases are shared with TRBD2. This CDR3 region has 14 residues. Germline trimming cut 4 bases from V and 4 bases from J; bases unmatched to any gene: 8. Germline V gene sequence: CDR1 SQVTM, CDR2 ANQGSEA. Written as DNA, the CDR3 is TGCAGCGTTGCCAGGGAGGGCCCCGCAGATACGCAGTATTTT. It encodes CSVAREGPADTQYF.

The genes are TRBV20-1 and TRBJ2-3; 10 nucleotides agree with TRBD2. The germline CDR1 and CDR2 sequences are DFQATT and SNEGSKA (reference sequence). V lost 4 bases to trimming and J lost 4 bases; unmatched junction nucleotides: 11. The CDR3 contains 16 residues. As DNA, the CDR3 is TGCAGTGCTATGGATCCTCCTAGCGGGAGTGCAGATACGCAGTATTTT. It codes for CSAMDPPSGSADTQYF.

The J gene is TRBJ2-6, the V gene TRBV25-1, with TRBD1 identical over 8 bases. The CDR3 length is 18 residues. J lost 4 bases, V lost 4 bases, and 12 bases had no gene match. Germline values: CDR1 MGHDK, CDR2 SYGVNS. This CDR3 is CASSAPGQVWVGANVLTF. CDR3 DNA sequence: TGTGCCAGCAGTGCCCCGGGACAGGTATGGGTCGGGGCCAACGTCCTGACTTTC.

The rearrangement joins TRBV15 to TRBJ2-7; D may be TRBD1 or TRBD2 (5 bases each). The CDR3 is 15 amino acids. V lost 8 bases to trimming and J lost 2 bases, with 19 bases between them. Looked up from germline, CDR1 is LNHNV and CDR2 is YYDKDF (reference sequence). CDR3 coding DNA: TGTGCCACCGGCATCGGGACCGCTATCCCCTACGAGCAGTACTTC. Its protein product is CATGIGTAIPYEQYF.

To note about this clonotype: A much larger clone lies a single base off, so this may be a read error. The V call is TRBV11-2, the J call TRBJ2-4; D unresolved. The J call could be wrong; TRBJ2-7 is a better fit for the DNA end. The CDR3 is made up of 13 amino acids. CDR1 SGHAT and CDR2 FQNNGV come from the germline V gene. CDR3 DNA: TGTGCCAGCAGCTGCATCTCAACCTACGAGCAGTACTTC. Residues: CASSCISTYEQYF.

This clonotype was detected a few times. CDR3 nucleotides: TGTGCCACCAACCCGGGACTAACTAGCACAGATACGCAGTATTTT. This translates into CATNPGLTSTDTQYF. The chain couples TRBV7-9 to TRBJ2-3, with 7 bases fitting TRBD2. J gave up 0 bases and V 10 bases, and 10 bases lay outside the gene matches. Germline V gives CDR1 SEHNR, CDR2 FQNEAQ (reference sequence). CDR3 length: 15 residues.